This passage covers 14 T cell receptor beta chains from one sample sequenced in a study of blood T cell repertoires in COVID-19. Sequencing used immunoSEQ multiplex PCR; TCRdb keeps in-frame clones, though not all of them. The table has around 41,000 clones, around nine tenths seen once. Sequences were obtained from peripheral blood. Every receptor here comes from a human donor in a cohort sampled during active COVID-19.

J is TRBJ2-7 and V is TRBV28; D is possibly TRBD2 (5 bases). The CDR3 is 14 residues long. The germline V gene has CDR1 MDHEN and CDR2 SYDVKM. V lost 9 bases to trimming and J lost 1 base, with 16 bases between them. The CDR3: CASTPEVRSYEQYF. For the CDR3, the DNA is TGTGCCAGTACGCCGGAGGTTCGGTCCTACGAGCAGTACTTC.

The gene calls are TRBV3-1 (or the pseudogene TRBV3-2) and TRBJ1-6, with TRBD1 as a possible D gene (6 bases). Germline CDR1 reads LGHDT; CDR2 reads YNNKEL (reference sequence). The ends were cut back, 7 bases at V and 4 bases at J, with 11 bases in the middle. The CDR3 contains 14 residues. The CDR3 loop is CASTRGAYNSPLHF. CDR3 DNA sequence: TGTGCCAGCACCAGGGGAGCATATAATTCACCCCTCCACTTT.

The chain has TRBV10-2 and TRBJ2-1; 12 bases line up with TRBD1. CDR3 length: 19 residues. Per germline, CDR1 WSHSY and CDR2 SAAADI. The junction had 16 bases not matched to a gene; V was cut back by 3 bases and J by 7 bases. In nucleotides, the CDR3 is TGCGCCAGCAGTGAAGGGGCCTGGGTGTGGGACAGGGGGCGGAATGAGCAGTTCTTC. It encodes CASSEGAWVWDRGRNEQFF.

The V call is TRBV7-2, the J call TRBJ2-7; unclear D gene. The V and J ends lost 5 bases and 3 bases respectively, with 5 bases between them. CDR1 is SGHTA and CDR2 is FQGNSA in the germline V gene. The CDR3 is 11 amino acids. As DNA, the CDR3 is TGTGCCAGCAGCCCCAACTACGAGCAGTACTTC. It is translated as CASSPNYEQYF.

About this clone: Other DNA sequences in this sample translate to the same CDR3. The CDR3 region has the DNA TGTGCCAGCAGTTTTGGGGGGGCGCGGGGCTACACCTTC. Translated: CASSFGGARGYTF. The chain joins TRBV27 to TRBJ1-2; a possible D gene is TRBD1 (6 bases). The CDR3 consists of 13 residues. Germline V gives CDR1 MNHEY, CDR2 SMNVEV (reference sequence). V was pared by 3 bases and J by 8 bases, with 13 bases between.

V is TRBV12-3 or TRBV12-4 and J is TRBJ2-5; D is ambiguous. V lost 6 bases and J 3 bases, leaving 8 bases between the germline ends. This CDR3 has 12 amino acids. The CDR3 nucleotides read TGTGCCAGCAGCCTATATAAAGAGACCCAGTACTTC. Translation gives CASSLYKETQYF.

This chain joins TRBV7-8 and TRBJ2-1; 14 nucleotides agree with TRBD2. The length of the CDR3 is 15 residues. Germline-derived CDR1 and CDR2 are SGHVS and FQNEAQ. The J segment lost 10 bases and the V segment lost 8 bases, leaving 10 bases of the junction unmatched. This CDR3 reads CASWAGGLAGDEQFF. CDR3 nucleotides: TGTGCCAGCTGGGCCGGGGGACTAGCGGGAGACGAGCAGTTCTTC.

The gene calls are TRBV11-2 and TRBJ1-2, with a weak D call TRBD1 (5 bases). This CDR3 is 13 amino acids long. Germline CDR1 SGHAT, CDR2 FQNNGV. V was cut by 1 base and J by 4 bases, with 7 bases left in between. The CDR3: CASSLGQSYGYTF. The DNA of the CDR3 is TGTGCCAGCAGCTTAGGACAGTCCTATGGCTACACCTTC. Full variable domain (remainder filled in from reference TRBV11-2 and TRBJ1-2): EAGVAQSPRYKIIEKRQSVAFWCNPISGHATLYWYQQILGQGPKLLIQFQNNGVVDDSQLPKDRFSAERLKGVDSTLKIQPAKLEDSAVYLCASSLGQSYGYTFGSGTRLTVV.

J is TRBJ1-5 and V is TRBV2; D gene uncertain. Germline V CDR1 and CDR2: SNHLY, FYNNEI. Trimming took 6 bases from V and 2 from J, leaving 11 bases between them. CDR3 size: 14 residues. The CDR3: CASRNREGNQPQHF. CDR3 in DNA: TGTGCCAGCAGAAATAGGGAGGGCAATCAGCCCCAGCATTTT.

V usage is TRBV24-1 and J usage is TRBJ2-3, with D unresolved. The ends were cut back, 10 bases at V and 0 bases at J, with 7 bases in the middle. This CDR3 comprises 12 residues. Germline assignment: CDR1 KGHDR and CDR2 SFDVKD. For the CDR3, the DNA is TGTGCCACGGCGGAGAGCACAGATACGCAGTATTTT. It encodes CATAESTDTQYF.

This clone was picked up one time. The V call is TRBV3-1 (or the pseudogene TRBV3-2), the J call TRBJ2-5; D call uncertain. CDR3 length equals 14 residues. Germline V lookup: CDR1 LGHDT, CDR2 YNNKEL (reference sequence). V lost 1 base and J lost 1, with 7 bases in between. This CDR3 reads CASSQGLSQETQYF. In DNA form, the CDR3 reads TGTGCCAGCAGCCAAGGACTGAGCCAAGAGACCCAGTACTTC.

This chain uses TRBV27 with TRBJ2-7; D may be TRBD1 (6 bases). V was shortened by 5 bases and J by 3 bases, with 11 bases between the two germline ends. The germline V gene encodes CDR1 MNHEY and CDR2 SMNVEV (reference sequence). The CDR3 is 13 amino acids. CDR3 coding DNA: TGTGCCAGCAGTGGGACACGTGACTACGAGCAGTACTTC. Translation: CASSGTRDYEQYF.

In this sample, this clone turned up a few times. As DNA, the CDR3 is TGTGCCAGCACTGCACAGGGGCCCCGTCATGGCTACACCTTC. Its translation: CASTAQGPRHGYTF. The V call is TRBV28, the J call TRBJ1-2, with 7 bases identical to TRBD1. Germline V gene lookup returns CDR1 MDHEN and CDR2 SYDVKM. V trimming: 7 bases; J trimming: 6 bases; junction bases outside the gene matches: 11. The CDR3 length is 14 residues.

The rearrangement uses TRBV5-5 and TRBJ1-5, with D possibly being TRBD1 (5 bases). V lost 4 bases and J 3 bases, leaving 17 bases between the germline ends. The CDR3 runs to 16 residues. Germline V gives CDR1 SGHKS, CDR2 YYEKEE (reference sequence). CDR3 loop: CASSALAGGVNQPQHF. CDR3 DNA sequence: TGTGCCAGCAGCGCACTCGCTGGGGGGGTCAATCAGCCCCAGCATTTT.